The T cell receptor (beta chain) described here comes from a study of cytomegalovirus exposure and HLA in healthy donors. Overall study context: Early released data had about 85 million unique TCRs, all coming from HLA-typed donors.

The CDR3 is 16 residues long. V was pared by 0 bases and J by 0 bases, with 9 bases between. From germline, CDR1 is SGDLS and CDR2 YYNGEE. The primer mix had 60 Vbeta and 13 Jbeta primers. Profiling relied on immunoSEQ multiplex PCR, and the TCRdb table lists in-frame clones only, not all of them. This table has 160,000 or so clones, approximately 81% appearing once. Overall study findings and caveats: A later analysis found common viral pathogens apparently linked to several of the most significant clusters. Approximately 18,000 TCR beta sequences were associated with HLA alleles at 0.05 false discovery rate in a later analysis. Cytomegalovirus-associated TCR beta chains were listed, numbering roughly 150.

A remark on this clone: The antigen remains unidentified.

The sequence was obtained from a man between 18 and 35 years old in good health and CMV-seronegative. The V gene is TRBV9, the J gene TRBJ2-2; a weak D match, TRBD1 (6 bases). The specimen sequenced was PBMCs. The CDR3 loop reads CASSVGGHTNTGELFF. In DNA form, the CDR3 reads TGTGCCAGCAGCGTAGGGGGGCATACGAACACCGGGGAGCTGTTTTTT.